One sample yielded the 28 T cell receptor beta chains listed below, sequenced in a study of blood T cell repertoires in COVID-19. The assay was immunoSEQ multiplex PCR, and TCRdb's table has in-frame clones only and misses some. Of about 170,000 clones in the sample, 83% were seen once. The sequenced sample was peripheral blood. The receptors derive from an elderly woman with acute or convalescent COVID-19.

The CDR3 loop is CSARGYLAYEQYF. CDR3 nucleotide sequence: TGCAGCGCTAGGGGCTACCTCGCCTACGAGCAGTACTTC. The chain combines TRBV29-1 with TRBJ2-7; tentatively, D is TRBD1 (5 bases). Trimming took 7 bases from V and 2 from J, leaving 15 bases between them. The CDR3 is 13 residues long. The germline CDR1 and CDR2 sequences are SQVTM and ANQGSEA.

The V gene is TRBV7-3, the J gene TRBJ2-7; D may be TRBD1 (6 bases). The V gene lost 5 bases and the J gene lost 4 bases, with 12 bases spanning the gap. The CDR3 length is 13 residues. The germline V gene encodes CDR1 SGHTA and CDR2 FQGTGA. CDR3 loop: CASSVTGSYEQYF. The DNA for the CDR3 is TGTGCCAGCAGCGTTACAGGGAGTTACGAGCAGTACTTC.

The chain is built from TRBV18 and TRBJ2-1, with TRBD1 matching 10 bases. With V trimmed by 6 bases and J by 8 bases, 16 bases remained unmatched. Germline CDR1 KGHSH, CDR2 LQKENI. This CDR3 is 17 amino acids long. CDR3 in amino acids: CASSPPTGTGDGDEQFF. CDR3 coding DNA: TGTGCCAGCTCCCCCCCGACCGGGACAGGGGACGGCGATGAGCAGTTCTTC.

The chain employs TRBV18 and TRBJ1-2, with D maybe TRBD1 (5 bases). The V gene's germline CDR1 is KGHSH and CDR2 LQKENI. With 6 bases removed from V and 1 base from J, the gap between germline ends came to 12 bases. This CDR3 region has 14 residues. This CDR3 is CASSPTGVNYGYTF. Written as DNA, the CDR3 is TGTGCCAGCTCCCCAACGGGGGTTAACTATGGCTACACCTTC.

The chain recombines TRBV5-1 with TRBJ2-4; D is perhaps TRBD2 (6 bases). V shed 4 bases and J shed 4 bases, with 12 bases lying between them. CDR1 SGHRS and CDR2 YFSETQ come from the germline V gene. The CDR3 length is 14 residues. This chain's CDR3 is CASSPGTQKNIQYF. In DNA, the CDR3 is TGCGCCAGCAGCCCCGGGACTCAAAAAAACATTCAGTACTTC.

The J gene is TRBJ1-3, the V gene TRBV3-1 (or the pseudogene TRBV3-2); D is undetermined. Trimming took off 1 base at V and 6 bases at J, with 10 bases between the two ends. Per germline, CDR1 LGHDT and CDR2 YNNKEL (reference sequence). The CDR3 has 14 amino acids. CDR3: CASSQGPAENTIYF. In DNA, the CDR3 is TGTGCCAGCAGCCAAGGACCGGCGGAAAACACCATATATTTT.

This chain links TRBV15 with TRBJ1-2; 8 bases agree with TRBD1. CDR1 and CDR2 (germline): LNHNV, YYDKDF (reference sequence). This CDR3 is built from 15 residues. Trimming cost V 3 bases and J 3 bases; bases outside gene matches: 6. The CDR3 loop is CATSSGPDRDYGYTF. CDR3 DNA sequence: TGTGCCACCAGCAGCGGACCGGACAGGGACTATGGCTACACCTTC.

The chain joins TRBV3-1 (or the pseudogene TRBV3-2) to TRBJ2-2; 12 bases line up with TRBD2. This CDR3 contains 16 residues. V shed 4 bases and J 1 base; nucleotides not matched to a gene: 1. Germline lookup yields CDR1 LGHDT and CDR2 YNNKEL (reference sequence). The CDR3: CASSPTSGGNTGELFF. The CDR3 DNA sequence: TGTGCCAGCAGCCCGACTAGCGGGGGGAACACCGGGGAGCTGTTTTTT.

The V and J genes are TRBV4-2 and TRBJ2-7; a weak D match, TRBD1 (6 bases). Germline CDR1 is LGHNA and CDR2 is YNFKEQ. Trimming pared 4 bases from V and 0 bases from J, leaving 13 bases between. This CDR3 has 15 residues. The CDR3 DNA reads as TGTGCCAGCAGCCGGATCGGGACATCCTCCTACGAGCAGTACTTC. Translated: CASSRIGTSSYEQYF.

The rearrangement uses TRBV28 and TRBJ1-2; D perhaps matches TRBD1 (5 bases). CDR1 is MDHEN and CDR2 is SYDVKM in the germline V gene. The CDR3 covers 18 residues. Between the trimmed V and J ends, which lost 2 bases and 5 bases, there was a span of 24 bases. The CDR3 DNA is TGTGCCAGCAGTTTACCCCTGGGCAGGGTTGTGGGTGTGTATGGCTACACCTTC. It is translated as CASSLPLGRVVGVYGYTF.

This CDR3 reads CASSRGNYNEQFF. CDR3 sequence (DNA): TGTGCCAGCAGTCGGGGTAACTACAATGAGCAGTTCTTC. The rearrangement links TRBV28 to TRBJ2-1, with D perhaps matching TRBD2 (5 bases). Trimming cost V 5 bases and J 3 bases, with 8 bases left between them. Germline V lookup: CDR1 MDHEN, CDR2 SYDVKM. The CDR3 is made up of 13 amino acids.

The chain links TRBV11-2 to TRBJ2-7; TRBD1 is a possible D gene (5 bases). V lost 1 base and J lost 3, with 7 bases in between. This CDR3 region has 13 residues. Germline-derived CDR1 and CDR2 are SGHAT and FQNNGV. The CDR3 DNA reads TGTGCCAGCAGCTTAGGGGGCAGCTACGAGCAGTACTTC. It codes for CASSLGGSYEQYF.

The gene calls are TRBV4-2 and TRBJ1-2; D gene ambiguous. Germline CDR1 is LGHNA and CDR2 is YNFKEQ. This CDR3 has 12 residues. Trimming took off 1 base at V and 7 bases at J, with 7 bases between the two ends. CDR3 residues: CASSQVLAGYTF. CDR3 DNA sequence: TGTGCCAGCAGCCAAGTGTTAGCTGGCTACACCTTC.

The V call is TRBV6-2 or TRBV6-3, the J call TRBJ2-1; maybe TRBD2 (5 bases). Germline CDR1 is MNHEY and CDR2 is SVGEGT. Trimming took off 5 bases at V and 0 bases at J, with 29 bases between the two ends. CDR3 length: 21 amino acids. The CDR3, as DNA: TGTGCCAGCAGTAAAATCCTAATCATACCGGGAAATGCTCTCTCCTACAATGAGCAGTTCTTC. Amino acid sequence: CASSKILIIPGNALSYNEQFF.

The chain links TRBV30 to TRBJ1-1; 11 nucleotides agree with TRBD1. The CDR3 consists of 14 residues. The V segment lost 5 bases and the J segment 8 bases; nucleotides outside the gene matches: 10. The germline gives CDR1 GTSNPN, CDR2 SVGIG (reference sequence). In DNA, the CDR3 is TGTGCCTGGGGGTTGGGACAGGGGGGAAAGGAAGCTTTCTTT. Amino acid sequence: CAWGLGQGGKEAFF.

The gene calls are TRBV5-6 and TRBJ2-1; D not certain. This CDR3 contains 16 residues. Trimming cost V 7 bases and J 3 bases, with 20 bases left between them. The germline V gene encodes CDR1 SGHDT and CDR2 YYEEEE. CDR3 DNA: TGTGCCAGCCGCCCCTCTGGGCTCCTACTCTACAATGAGCAGTTCTTC. Residues: CASRPSGLLLYNEQFF.

The chain combines TRBV3-1 (or the pseudogene TRBV3-2) with TRBJ2-3; 9 bases are a match to TRBD2. CDR1 is LGHDT, CDR2 YNNKEL, per germline (reference sequence). This CDR3 has 16 residues. Trimming took 1 base from V and 0 from J; bases not matched to a gene: 2. CDR3 region: CASSQVSGGSTDTQYF. The CDR3 nucleotides are TGTGCCAGCAGCCAAGTTAGCGGGGGAAGCACAGATACGCAGTATTTT.

The V call is TRBV14, the J call TRBJ1-6; D perhaps matches TRBD1 (6 bases). The CDR3 has 16 amino acids. The ends were cut back, 4 bases at V and 7 bases at J, with 17 bases in the middle. Per germline, CDR1 SGHDN and CDR2 FVKESK. Here the CDR3 reads CASSPGGADRNSPLHF. CDR3 coding DNA: TGTGCCAGCAGCCCAGGAGGAGCTGACAGGAATTCACCCCTCCACTTT.

The chain employs TRBV19 and TRBJ2-1; 15 nucleotides line up with TRBD2. Germline V CDR1 and CDR2: LNHDA, SQIVND (reference sequence). This CDR3 has 21 residues. The V segment lost 0 bases and the J segment 0 bases; nucleotides outside the gene matches: 9. The CDR3 protein is CASSIDAGTSGRLFSYNEQFF. The CDR3 DNA follows: TGTGCCAGTAGTATAGACGCCGGGACTAGCGGGAGGTTATTCTCCTACAATGAGCAGTTCTTC.

The J gene is TRBJ2-5, the V gene TRBV7-3, with TRBD1 as a possible D gene (6 bases). Trimming removed 1 base at V and 5 bases at J, with 14 bases between. CDR1 SGHTA and CDR2 FQGTGA come from the germline V gene. There are 15 residues in the CDR3. The CDR3 DNA is TGTGCCAGCAGCTTAAGCCCGACAGGATTGGAGACCCAGTACTTC. Translating gives CASSLSPTGLETQYF.

The chain recombines TRBV15 with TRBJ1-5; D is unclear. V dropped 0 bases and J dropped 6 bases, with 6 bases sitting between them. The CDR3 is 13 residues long. Germline CDR1 LNHNV, CDR2 YYDKDF (reference sequence). The CDR3 protein is CATSREPGQPQHF. The DNA of the CDR3 is TGTGCCACCAGCAGAGAGCCCGGTCAGCCCCAGCATTTT.

The chain is built from TRBV27 and TRBJ1-6, with 7 bases lining up with TRBD1. CDR1 and CDR2 (germline): MNHEY, SMNVEV (reference sequence). Trimming removed 6 bases from V and 6 bases from J; junction bases left unmatched: 5. There are 14 residues in the CDR3. The CDR3 is CASRFTGANSPLHF. The CDR3 bases are TGTGCCAGCAGATTCACAGGGGCTAATTCACCCCTCCACTTT.

This chain joins TRBV29-1 and TRBJ2-1; D may be TRBD2 (5 bases). V lost 1 base and J lost 0, with 22 bases in between. Per the germline V gene, CDR1 is SQVTM and CDR2 is ANQGSEA. CDR3 length: 19 amino acids. The CDR3 DNA sequence: TGCAGCGTTGAAGTTTGGGCCTCCCGGGAATTCGGCTCCTACAATGAGCAGTTCTTC. This sequence encodes CSVEVWASREFGSYNEQFF.

This sequence joins TRBV4-1 and TRBJ2-1; D is perhaps TRBD2 (6 bases). V lost 5 bases, J lost 4 bases, and 12 bases lay in between. CDR3 length: 14 residues. The V gene's germline CDR1 is MGHRA and CDR2 YSYEKL. CDR3 region: CASSWDFRYNEQFF. CDR3 DNA sequence: TGCGCCAGCAGCTGGGACTTTAGATACAATGAGCAGTTCTTC.

The CDR3 nucleotides read TGTGCCAGCAGTCCGCAGGGTGGGCCCCTTGTGGGCTATGGCTACACCTTC. This codes for CASSPQGGPLVGYGYTF. This chain joins TRBV28 and TRBJ1-2, with a possible D match to TRBD1 (5 bases). Germline loops: CDR1 MDHEN, CDR2 SYDVKM. V was trimmed by 5 bases and J by 4 bases, leaving 23 bases between them. The CDR3 contains 17 residues.

The gene calls are TRBV20-1 and TRBJ1-5; 9 nucleotides line up with TRBD1. There are 17 residues in the CDR3. V was pared by 3 bases and J by 2 bases, with 11 bases of the junction left unmatched. Germline lookup yields CDR1 DFQATT and CDR2 SNEGSKA (reference sequence). The chain's CDR3 is CSASGTGNDLGNQPQHF. In nucleotides, the CDR3 is TGCAGTGCTAGTGGGACAGGGAATGATTTAGGCAATCAGCCCCAGCATTTT.

V is TRBV6-5 and J is TRBJ2-1; weak D call: TRBD2 (6 bases). The V gene lost 8 bases and the J gene lost 9 bases, with 23 bases spanning the gap. Germline V gene lookup returns CDR1 MNHEY and CDR2 SVGAGI. The CDR3 sequence is 15 residues long. The CDR3 region has the DNA TGTGCCAGCCGCGGGGCCCCGCCAGGGAAGGGTGAGCAGTTCTTC. Amino acid sequence: CASRGAPPGKGEQFF.

The chain joins TRBV11-2 to TRBJ1-3, with 7 bases fitting TRBD1. Germline V gives CDR1 SGHAT, CDR2 FQNNGV. Losses at the gene ends were 7 bases for V and 2 bases for J; bases not matched to a gene: 5. This CDR3 is 14 amino acids long. CDR3 protein: CASNPTGAGNTIYF. CDR3 nucleotides: TGTGCCAGCAACCCCACAGGGGCTGGAAACACCATATATTTT.